This T cell receptor (beta chain) stems from a study of blood T cell repertoires in COVID-19. As for the study in general: COVID-19 samples from acute and convalescent phases originated in the United States, Italy and Spain. PBMCs, B-cell-depleted T cells, or T cells were the source of the cDNA or gDNA that made up the material.

There are 15 residues in the CDR3. Germline lookup yields CDR1 SGDLS and CDR2 YYNGEE. V lost 0 bases and J lost 5, with 11 bases in between. In the original analysis: For nucleated cells, counts were estimated from reference gene primer amplification. Sequenced by immunoSEQ multiplex PCR; TCRdb stores in-frame clones only, minus some. V, J and clone size are taken as reported in that table, and D and trimming were inferred from the DNA itself. Here the sample spans 160,000 or so clones, 65% to 90% being singletons. What was sequenced was peripheral blood. The chain links TRBV9 to TRBJ2-2; unclear D gene. This TCR was recovered from a human donor in a cohort sampled during active COVID-19. This CDR3 is CASSVVSGNTGELFF. The CDR3 DNA is TGTGCCAGCAGCGTAGTCTCGGGTAATACCGGGGAGCTGTTTTTT.